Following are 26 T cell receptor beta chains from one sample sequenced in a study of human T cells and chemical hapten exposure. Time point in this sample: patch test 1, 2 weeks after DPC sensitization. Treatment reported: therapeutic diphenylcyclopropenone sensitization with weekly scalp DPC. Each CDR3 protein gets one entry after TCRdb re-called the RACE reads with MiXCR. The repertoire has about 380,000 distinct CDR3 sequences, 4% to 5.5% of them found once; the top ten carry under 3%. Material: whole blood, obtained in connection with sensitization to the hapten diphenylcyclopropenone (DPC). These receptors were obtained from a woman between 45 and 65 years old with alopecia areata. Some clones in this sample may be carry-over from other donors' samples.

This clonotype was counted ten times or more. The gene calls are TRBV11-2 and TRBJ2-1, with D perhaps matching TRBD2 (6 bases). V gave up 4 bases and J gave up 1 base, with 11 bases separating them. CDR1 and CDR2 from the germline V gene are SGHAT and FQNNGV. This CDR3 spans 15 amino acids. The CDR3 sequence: CASSSGAGSYNEQFF. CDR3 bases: TGTGCCAGCAGCTCTGGCGCGGGGTCCTACAATGAGCAGTTCTTC.

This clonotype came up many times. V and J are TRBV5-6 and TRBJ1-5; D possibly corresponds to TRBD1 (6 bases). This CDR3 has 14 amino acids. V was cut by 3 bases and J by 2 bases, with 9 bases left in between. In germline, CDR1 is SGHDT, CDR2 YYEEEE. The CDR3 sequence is CASSWNRGNQPQHF. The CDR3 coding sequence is TGTGCCAGCAGCTGGAACAGGGGCAATCAGCCCCAGCATTTT.

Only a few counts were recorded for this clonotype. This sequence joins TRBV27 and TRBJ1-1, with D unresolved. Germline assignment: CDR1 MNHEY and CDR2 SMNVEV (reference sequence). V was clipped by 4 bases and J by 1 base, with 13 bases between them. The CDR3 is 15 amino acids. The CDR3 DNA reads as TGTGCCAGCAGTTCGAATGCACGGAGGAACACTGAAGCTTTCTTT. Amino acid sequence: CASSSNARRNTEAFF.

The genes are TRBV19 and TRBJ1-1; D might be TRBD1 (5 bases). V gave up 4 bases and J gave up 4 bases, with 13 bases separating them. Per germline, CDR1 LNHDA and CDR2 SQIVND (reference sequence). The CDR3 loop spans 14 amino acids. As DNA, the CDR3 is TGTGCCAGTAGTAACCCCGGGGCAGTCACTGAAGCTTTCTTT. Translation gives CASSNPGAVTEAFF. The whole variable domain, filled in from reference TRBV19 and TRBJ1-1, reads DGGITQSPKYLFRKEGQNVTLSCEQNLNHDAMYWYRQDPGQGLRLIYYSQIVNDFQKGDIAEGYSVSREKKESFPLTVTSAQKNPTAFYLCASSNPGAVTEAFFGQGTRLTVV.

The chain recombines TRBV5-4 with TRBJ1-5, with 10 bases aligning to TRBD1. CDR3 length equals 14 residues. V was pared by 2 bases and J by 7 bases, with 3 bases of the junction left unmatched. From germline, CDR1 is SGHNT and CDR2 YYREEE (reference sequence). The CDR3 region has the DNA TGTGCCAGCAGCTTCGGGACAGGGGACCAGCCCCAGCATTTT. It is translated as CASSFGTGDQPQHF. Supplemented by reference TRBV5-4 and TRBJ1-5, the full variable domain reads ETGVTQSPTHLIKTRGQQVTLRCSSQSGHNTVSWYQQALGQGPQFIFQYYREEENGRGNFPPRFSGLQFPNYSSELNVNALELDDSALYLCASSFGTGDQPQHFGDGTRLSIL.

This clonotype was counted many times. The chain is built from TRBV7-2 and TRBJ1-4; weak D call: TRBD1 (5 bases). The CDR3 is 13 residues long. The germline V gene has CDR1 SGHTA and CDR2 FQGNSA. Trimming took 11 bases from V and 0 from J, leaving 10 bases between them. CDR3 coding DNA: TGTGCCGGAGACAGTGCAACTAATGAAAAACTGTTTTTT. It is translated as CAGDSATNEKLFF.

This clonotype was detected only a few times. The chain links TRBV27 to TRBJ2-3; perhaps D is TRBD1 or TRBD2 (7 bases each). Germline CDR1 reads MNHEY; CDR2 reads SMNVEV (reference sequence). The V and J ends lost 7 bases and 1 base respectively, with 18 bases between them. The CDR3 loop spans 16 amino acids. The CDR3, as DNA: TGTGCCAGCACCACTCAGGGGGGGGGTCGCACAGATACGCAGTATTTT. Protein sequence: CASTTQGGGRTDTQYF.

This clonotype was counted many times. The CDR3 DNA is TGTGCCAGCAGCTCCCGGACAGTTAGCACAGATACGCAGTATTTT. Protein sequence: CASSSRTVSTDTQYF. This chain uses TRBV28 with TRBJ2-3; D possibly corresponds to TRBD1 (6 bases). V lost 6 bases and J 0 bases, leaving 13 bases between the germline ends. The CDR3 has 15 residues. CDR1 is MDHEN and CDR2 is SYDVKM in the germline V gene.

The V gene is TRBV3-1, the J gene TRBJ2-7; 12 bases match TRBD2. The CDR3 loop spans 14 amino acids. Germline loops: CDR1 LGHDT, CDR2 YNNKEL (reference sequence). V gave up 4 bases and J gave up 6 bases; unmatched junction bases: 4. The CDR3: CASSPSGGASEQYF. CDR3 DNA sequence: TGTGCCAGCAGCCCTAGCGGGGGGGCATCCGAGCAGTACTTC.

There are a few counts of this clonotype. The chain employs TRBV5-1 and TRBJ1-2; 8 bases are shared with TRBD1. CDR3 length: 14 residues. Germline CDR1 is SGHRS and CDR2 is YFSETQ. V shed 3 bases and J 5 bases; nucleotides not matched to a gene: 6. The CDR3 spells CASSSQTGVYGYTF. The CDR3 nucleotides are TGCGCCAGCAGCTCGCAGACAGGGGTTTATGGCTACACCTTC.

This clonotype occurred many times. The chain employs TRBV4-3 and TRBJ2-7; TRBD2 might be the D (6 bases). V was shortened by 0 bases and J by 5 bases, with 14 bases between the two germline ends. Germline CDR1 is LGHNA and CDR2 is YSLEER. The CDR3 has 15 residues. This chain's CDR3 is CASSQDSGTWDEQYF. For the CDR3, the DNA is TGCGCCAGCAGCCAAGATTCCGGGACTTGGGACGAGCAGTACTTC.

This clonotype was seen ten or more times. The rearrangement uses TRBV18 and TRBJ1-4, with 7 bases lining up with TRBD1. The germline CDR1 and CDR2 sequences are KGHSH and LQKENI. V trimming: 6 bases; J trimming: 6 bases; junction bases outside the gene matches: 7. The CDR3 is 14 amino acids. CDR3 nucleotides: TGTGCCAGCTCGCCGGGGACAGCCTATGAAAAACTGTTTTTT. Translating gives CASSPGTAYEKLFF.

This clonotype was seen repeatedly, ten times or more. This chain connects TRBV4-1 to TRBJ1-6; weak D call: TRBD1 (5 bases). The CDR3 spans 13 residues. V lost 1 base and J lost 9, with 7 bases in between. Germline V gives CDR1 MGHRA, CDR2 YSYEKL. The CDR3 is CASSQGGTSPLHF. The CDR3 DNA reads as TGCGCCAGCAGCCAAGGGGGCACTTCACCCCTCCACTTT.

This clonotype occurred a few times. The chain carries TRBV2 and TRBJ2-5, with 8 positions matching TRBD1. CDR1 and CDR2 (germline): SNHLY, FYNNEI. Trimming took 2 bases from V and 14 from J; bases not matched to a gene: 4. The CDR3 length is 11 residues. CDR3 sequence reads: CASSESQGAYF. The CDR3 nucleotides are TGTGCCAGCAGTGAAAGCCAGGGGGCTTACTTC.

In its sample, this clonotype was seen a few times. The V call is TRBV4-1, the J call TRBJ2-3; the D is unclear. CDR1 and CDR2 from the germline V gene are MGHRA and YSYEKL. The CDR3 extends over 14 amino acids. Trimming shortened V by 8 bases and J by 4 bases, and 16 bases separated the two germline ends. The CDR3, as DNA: TGCGCCAGCGGCGCCCTGGCGGTCCCAGATACGCAGTATTTT. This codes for CASGALAVPDTQYF.

The CDR3 coding sequence is TGTGCCAGCAGCCCCTCACAGCTTTCCTACGAGCAGTACTTC. Translating it yields CASSPSQLSYEQYF. V and J are TRBV12-3 or TRBV12-4 and TRBJ2-7; D not certain. The CDR3 is 14 amino acids. The V gene lost 6 bases and the J gene lost 1 base, with 13 bases spanning the gap.

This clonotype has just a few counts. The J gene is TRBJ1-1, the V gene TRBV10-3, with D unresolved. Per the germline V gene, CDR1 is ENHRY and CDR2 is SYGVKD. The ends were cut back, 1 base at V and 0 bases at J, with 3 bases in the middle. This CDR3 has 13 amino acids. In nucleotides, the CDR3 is TGTGCCATCAGTGAGTACGTGAACACTGAAGCTTTCTTT. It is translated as CAISEYVNTEAFF.

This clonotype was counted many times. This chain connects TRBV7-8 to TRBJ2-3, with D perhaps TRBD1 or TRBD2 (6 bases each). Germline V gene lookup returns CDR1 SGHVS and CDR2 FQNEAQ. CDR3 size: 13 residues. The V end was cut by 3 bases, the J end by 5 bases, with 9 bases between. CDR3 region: CASSFGGLDTQYF. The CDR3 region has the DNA TGTGCCAGCAGCTTCGGGGGCTTAGATACGCAGTATTTT.

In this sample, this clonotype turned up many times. The DNA of the CDR3 is TGTGCCAGCAGTTTAGGCAGGGGGGATATCAATGAGCAGTTCTTC. Its translation: CASSLGRGDINEQFF. The chain employs TRBV12-3 or TRBV12-4 and TRBJ2-1, with a weak D call TRBD1 (7 bases). CDR3 length: 15 residues. Trimming removed 1 base at V and 6 bases at J, with 13 bases between.

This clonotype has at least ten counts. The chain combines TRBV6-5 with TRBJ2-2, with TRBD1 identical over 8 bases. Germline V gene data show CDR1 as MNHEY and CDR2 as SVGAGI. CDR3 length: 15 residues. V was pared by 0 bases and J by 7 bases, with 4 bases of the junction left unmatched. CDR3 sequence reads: CASSYSTGVGGELFF. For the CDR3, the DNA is TGTGCCAGCAGTTACTCGACAGGGGTAGGCGGGGAGCTGTTTTTT.

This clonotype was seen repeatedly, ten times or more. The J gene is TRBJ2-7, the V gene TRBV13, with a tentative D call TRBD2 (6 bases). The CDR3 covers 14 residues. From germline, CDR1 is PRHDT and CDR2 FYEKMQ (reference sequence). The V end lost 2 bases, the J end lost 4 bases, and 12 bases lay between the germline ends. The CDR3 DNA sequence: TGTGCCAGCAGCTTAACGGGAGTCGCGTACGAGCAGTACTTC. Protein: CASSLTGVAYEQYF.

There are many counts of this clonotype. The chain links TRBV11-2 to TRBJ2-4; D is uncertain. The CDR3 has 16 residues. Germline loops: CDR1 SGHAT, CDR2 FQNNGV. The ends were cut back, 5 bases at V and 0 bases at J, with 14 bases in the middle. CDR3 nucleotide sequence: TGTGCCAGCAGCCGACCCGCCACGATAGCCAAAAACATTCAGTACTTC. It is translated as CASSRPATIAKNIQYF. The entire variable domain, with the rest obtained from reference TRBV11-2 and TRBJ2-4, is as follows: EAGVAQSPRYKIIEKRQSVAFWCNPISGHATLYWYQQILGQGPKLLIQFQNNGVVDDSQLPKDRFSAERLKGVDSTLKIQPAKLEDSAVYLCASSRPATIAKNIQYFGAGTRLSVL.

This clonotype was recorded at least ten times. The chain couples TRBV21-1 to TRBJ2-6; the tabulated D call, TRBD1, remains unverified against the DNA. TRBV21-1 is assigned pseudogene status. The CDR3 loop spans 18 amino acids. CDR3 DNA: TGTGCCAGCAGCAATGGACAGGGAGAGAGCTCTGGGGCCAACGTCCTGACTTTC. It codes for CASSNGQGESSGANVLTF.

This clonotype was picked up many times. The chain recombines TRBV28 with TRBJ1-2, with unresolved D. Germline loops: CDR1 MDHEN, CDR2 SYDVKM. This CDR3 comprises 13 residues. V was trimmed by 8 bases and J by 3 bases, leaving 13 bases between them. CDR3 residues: CASRLLADYGYTF. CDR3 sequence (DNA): TGTGCCAGCCGATTACTGGCAGACTATGGCTACACCTTC.

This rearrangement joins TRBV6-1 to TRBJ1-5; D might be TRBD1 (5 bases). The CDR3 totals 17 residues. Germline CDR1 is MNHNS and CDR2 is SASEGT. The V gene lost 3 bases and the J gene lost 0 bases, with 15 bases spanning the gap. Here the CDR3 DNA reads TGTGCCAGCAGTGAGGGGGAGTTCGCCTATAGCAATCAGCCCCAGCATTTT. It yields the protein CASSEGEFAYSNQPQHF.

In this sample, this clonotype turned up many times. CDR3 in amino acids: CAWKGRSGDSSPLHF. The CDR3 region has the DNA TGTGCCTGGAAGGGAAGGAGTGGGGATTCATCACCCCTCCACTTT. This chain links TRBV30 with TRBJ1-6, with D hard to call. Trimming shortened V by 4 bases and J by 10 bases, and 20 bases separated the two germline ends. Germline V gene data show CDR1 as GTSNPN and CDR2 as SVGIG (reference sequence). The CDR3 is made up of 15 amino acids.